The rows below give T cell receptor beta chains drawn from one sample of a study of blood T cell repertoires in COVID-19. Data came from immunoSEQ multiplex PCR; TCRdb stores just in-frame clones and leaves some out. The repertoire includes approximately 200,000 clones, 85% to 90% of them detected once, and roughly 18% sits in the top ten. Sequenced: peripheral blood. The source is a person between 65 and 79 years old with COVID-19, enrolled during active disease. Each CDR3 is given with its conserved first and last residue. A D gene is named only where the DNA matches it firmly. Size values are once, few and many counts, or a class for expanded clones, and some rows have none.

D,size,length,V,J,CDR3,DNA
NA,NA,11,TRBV25-1,TRBJ2-3,CASMGLDTQYF,TGTGCCAGCATGGGCCTAGATACGCAGTATTTT
NA,NA,17,TRBV15,TRBJ1-2,CATSRKHTGFVDYGYTF,TGTGCCACCAGCAGGAAACACACGGGTTTCGTTGACTATGGCTACACCTTC
NA,NA,13,TRBV18,TRBJ1-2,CASSSTGNYGYTF,TGTGCCAGCTCATCCACAGGAAACTATGGCTACACCTTC
TRBD1,NA,14,TRBV28,TRBJ2-3,CASRSPSGTGAQYF,TGTGCCAGCCGGTCCCCTTCCGGGACAGGGGCGCAGTATTTT
NA,NA,13,TRBV5-8,TRBJ2-3,CASSFQGADTQYF,TGTGCCAGCAGCTTCCAAGGGGCAGATACGCAGTATTTT
TRBD2,NA,14,TRBV7-3,TRBJ2-1,CASSRGGSYNEQFF,TGTGCCAGCAGCCGGGGGGGCTCCTACAATGAGCAGTTCTTC
NA,few,12,TRBV30,TRBJ2-5,CAWSATKETQYF,TGTGCCTGGAGTGCTACCAAGGAGACCCAGTACTTC
NA,NA,14,TRBV19,TRBJ1-2,CASLRQDRGYGYTF,TGTGCCAGCCTCCGGCAGGACCGGGGGTATGGCTACACCTTC
TRBD2,NA,12,TRBV3-1/TRBV3-2,TRBJ2-1,CASMGLADEQFF,TGTGCCAGCATGGGACTAGCGGATGAGCAGTTCTTC
NA,NA,15,TRBV6-5,TRBJ1-1,CASSWGITGNTEAFF,TGTGCCAGCAGTTGGGGCATTACAGGGAACACTGAAGCTTTCTTT
TRBD1,once,14,TRBV5-1,TRBJ1-6,CASSLKQGNSPLHF,TGCGCCAGCAGCTTGAAACAGGGGAATTCACCCCTCCACTTT
NA,NA,17,TRBV4-2,TRBJ2-4,CASSQDGQTNPARIQYF,TGTGCCAGCAGCCAAGACGGACAGACAAACCCGGCTAGGATTCAGTACTTC
TRBD2,NA,15,TRBV9,TRBJ2-1,CASSETSGSHNEQFF,TGTGCCAGCAGCGAAACTAGCGGGAGCCACAATGAGCAGTTCTTC
TRBD1,NA,15,TRBV5-6,TRBJ2-5,CASSLVQGATETQYF,TGTGCCAGCAGCTTGGTACAGGGGGCTACGGAGACCCAGTACTTC
NA,NA,12,TRBV30,TRBJ2-5,CASKQGRETQYF,TGTGCCAGCAAACAGGGACGAGAGACCCAGTACTTC
NA,few,14,TRBV7-6,TRBJ2-3,CASSHRDPTDTQYF,TGTGCCAGCAGCCACCGGGATCCTACAGATACGCAGTATTTT
NA,NA,16,TRBV21-1,TRBJ1-2,CASSSVPLNGVYGYTF,TGTGCCAGCAGCAGCGTGCCACTAAATGGCGTCTATGGCTACACCTTC
NA,once,14,TRBV2,TRBJ2-7,CASRGQRASYEQYF,TGTGCCAGCAGGGGACAGCGGGCTAGTTACGAGCAGTACTTC
NA,NA,14,TRBV7-7,TRBJ2-5,CASSFGGARETQYF,TGTGCCAGCAGCTTTGGGGGGGCTCGGGAGACCCAGTACTTC
TRBD1,once,14,TRBV16,TRBJ2-7,CASRKGQGAYEQYF,TGTGCCAGCAGAAAGGGACAGGGGGCTTACGAGCAGTACTTC
TRBD2,NA,14,TRBV6-6,TRBJ2-7,CASRASGSAYEQYF,TGTGCCAGCAGGGCTAGCGGGAGTGCCTACGAGCAGTACTTC
TRBD2,NA,18,TRBV19,TRBJ2-2,CASSIGEGGRTLAGELFF,TGTGCCAGTAGTATAGGCGAGGGCGGGAGAACCCTGGCCGGGGAGCTGTTTTTT
TRBD1,NA,16,TRBV5-4,TRBJ2-2,CASSPMGQGRTGELFF,TGTGCCAGCAGCCCGATGGGACAGGGCAGGACCGGGGAGCTGTTTTTT
NA,NA,17,TRBV7-2,TRBJ1-3,CASSLVVGLYPGNTIYF,TGTGCCAGCAGCTTAGTGGTTGGGCTATACCCCGGAAACACCATATATTTT
NA,NA,14,TRBV9,TRBJ1-5,CASSVDHSNQPQHF,TGTGCCAGCAGCGTAGATCATAGCAATCAGCCCCAGCATTTT
NA,NA,15,TRBV5-6,TRBJ2-3,CASSTLAEPTDTQYF,TGTGCCAGCAGCACTTTAGCGGAGCCAACAGATACGCAGTATTTT
TRBD2,NA,17,TRBV5-4,TRBJ2-1,CASSRGTSGRSYNEQFF,TGTGCCAGCAGCCGGGGGACTAGCGGGAGGTCCTACAATGAGCAGTTCTTC
NA,few,13,TRBV4-3,TRBJ1-6,CASSQERGTPLHF,TGCGCCAGCAGCCAAGAGAGGGGGACACCCCTCCACTTT
TRBD1,NA,14,TRBV6-5,TRBJ1-6,CASSSGTANSPLHF,TGTGCCAGCAGTTCCGGGACAGCAAATTCACCCCTCCACTTT
NA,NA,15,TRBV5-4,TRBJ1-2,CASSLVGGEWYGYTF,TGTGCCAGCAGCTTGGTAGGCGGGGAATGGTATGGCTACACCTTC
NA,NA,12,TRBV12-3/TRBV12-4,TRBJ2-1,CASTQGLNEQFF,TGTGCCAGCACACAGGGTCTAAATGAGCAGTTCTTC
NA,NA,13,TRBV19,TRBJ2-2,CASSIAPGRELFF,TGTGCCAGTAGTATAGCTCCGGGGAGGGAGCTGTTTTTT
TRBD2,NA,14,TRBV7-9,TRBJ2-3,CASNGRGFTDTQYF,TGTGCCAGCAACGGGAGGGGTTTCACAGATACGCAGTATTTT
NA,NA,16,TRBV21-1,TRBJ2-1,CASSKAGSGSQNEQFF,TGTGCCAGCAGCAAAGCGGGGAGCGGGAGCCAAAATGAGCAGTTCTTC
NA,NA,14,TRBV6-6,TRBJ2-7,CASSDQGIDYEQYF,TGTGCCAGCAGTGATCAGGGCATAGACTACGAGCAGTACTTC
NA,NA,15,TRBV2,TRBJ2-1,CASSEGGRKVSEQFF,TGTGCCAGCAGTGAAGGGGGGAGGAAGGTCAGCGAGCAGTTCTTC
TRBD1,NA,21,TRBV4-1,TRBJ1-5,CASSQPTSPGGVGVGGQPQHF,TGCGCCAGCAGCCAACCTACAAGTCCAGGGGGCGTGGGCGTGGGAGGTCAGCCCCAGCATTTT
NA,NA,15,TRBV5-6,TRBJ1-1,CASSLPGKGNTEAFF,TGTGCCAGCAGCTTGCCCGGGAAGGGGAACACTGAAGCTTTCTTT
TRBD2,NA,16,TRBV7-9,TRBJ2-1,CASSSLRGATNNEQFF,TGTGCCAGCAGCTCCTTGCGGGGGGCAACAAACAATGAGCAGTTCTTC
TRBD1,NA,18,TRBV28,TRBJ2-1,CASSPSQRQGASRGEQFF,TGTGCCAGCAGTCCCTCCCAGCGGCAGGGGGCCTCTCGGGGTGAGCAGTTCTTC
TRBD1,NA,15,TRBV19,TRBJ1-4,CASSNRGLSNEKLFF,TGTGCCAGTAGTAACAGGGGGTTGTCTAATGAAAAACTGTTTTTT